These 16 T cell receptor beta chains came from one sample sequenced in a study of identical twins. MiXCR, run by TCRdb on the 5' RACE reads, gives a single entry per CDR3 protein. The sample contains approximately 500,000 distinct CDR3 sequences, around 15% of which appear only once. The sample was also reused in another study, on yellow fever vaccine responses in identical twins.

The sample taken for sequencing was CD4+ T cells sorted from blood. The source of these receptors is a woman aged 18-29 years in good health.

This clonotype has a handful of counts. CDR3 loop: CASSLKEGGRTDTQYF. CDR3 DNA sequence: TGTGCCAGCAGTTTAAAAGAGGGAGGCCGTACAGATACGCAGTATTTT. The chain is built from TRBV28 and TRBJ2-3, with a possible D match to TRBD2 (6 bases). V was clipped by 2 bases and J by 3 bases, with 15 bases between them. Germline loops: CDR1 MDHEN, CDR2 SYDVKM. This CDR3 spans 16 amino acids.

The rearrangement uses TRBV19 and TRBJ2-1; 7 nucleotides align to TRBD2. Germline V CDR1 and CDR2: LNHDA, SQIVND (reference sequence). The CDR3 consists of 13 residues. The trim removed 4 bases at V and 8 bases at J, leaving 5 bases unmatched. CDR3 amino acids: CASSTLAGDEQFF. The CDR3 nucleotides read TGTGCCAGTAGTACCTTAGCGGGCGATGAGCAGTTCTTC.

The gene calls are TRBV5-1 and TRBJ2-5; D may be TRBD2 (6 bases). Germline V gene data show CDR1 as SGHRS and CDR2 as YFSETQ. The CDR3 is 13 residues long. Trimming pared 2 bases from V and 5 bases from J, leaving 10 bases between. CDR3 coding DNA: TGCGCCAGCAGCTTTACAGCGGGCGAGACCCAGTACTTC. As protein: CASSFTAGETQYF.

This clonotype was observed a handful of times. The chain is built from TRBV20-1 and TRBJ2-7, with no clear D. This CDR3 contains 12 residues. V shed 2 bases and J shed 0 bases, with 5 bases lying between them. Germline CDR1 and CDR2: DFQATT and SNEGSKA (reference sequence). This CDR3 reads CSARKSSYEQYV. CDR3 coding DNA: TGCAGTGCTAGAAAAAGCTCCTACGAGCAGTACGTC.

This clonotype was counted only a few times. This chain connects TRBV10-3 to TRBJ2-7; D remains ambiguous. V lost 4 bases, J lost 0 bases, and 7 bases lay in between. CDR1 is ENHRY, CDR2 SYGVKD, per germline. The CDR3 runs to 13 residues. The CDR3 nucleotides are TGTGCCATCAGTGTCGGCACCTCCTACGAGCAGTACTTC. It yields the protein CAISVGTSYEQYF.

The V gene is TRBV24-1, the J gene TRBJ2-2; a weak D match, TRBD2 (6 bases). The V and J ends lost 3 bases and 4 bases respectively, with 11 bases between them. The CDR3 loop spans 15 amino acids. Germline V CDR1 and CDR2: KGHDR, SFDVKD. CDR3 amino acids: CATSDPRGGTGELFF. The CDR3 DNA is TGTGCCACCAGTGATCCCCGGGGAGGCACCGGGGAGCTGTTTTTT.

The J gene is TRBJ1-3, the V gene TRBV12-3 or TRBV12-4; D not resolved. V lost 6 bases to trimming and J lost 3 bases, with 15 bases between them. The CDR3 spans 15 residues. CDR3: CASSLGGWLGNTIYF. CDR3 sequence (DNA): TGTGCCAGCAGCCTGGGTGGGTGGCTTGGAAACACCATATATTTT.

The chain has TRBV24-1 and TRBJ2-7; D remains ambiguous. CDR1 is KGHDR and CDR2 is SFDVKD in the germline V gene. Trimming cost V 4 bases and J 7 bases, with 25 bases left between them. The CDR3 extends over 17 amino acids. The CDR3 sequence is CATSEYPLGIDEREQYF. The CDR3 nucleotides read TGTGCCACCAGTGAATACCCCCTCGGTATAGACGAAAGGGAGCAGTACTTC.

This clonotype was seen at least ten times. The chain recombines TRBV6-1 with TRBJ1-1; D is unclear. Deletions cut 6 bases from V and 4 bases from J, with 12 bases between. Looked up from germline, CDR1 is MNHNS and CDR2 is SASEGT. The CDR3 length is 13 residues. The CDR3 reads CASRSHGTTEAFF. The CDR3 DNA is TGTGCCAGCAGATCGCACGGAACCACTGAAGCTTTCTTT.

The chain has TRBV7-2 and TRBJ1-6; 8 positions match TRBD1. CDR1 and CDR2 (germline): SGHTA, FQGNSA. CDR3 length: 16 amino acids. V dropped 6 bases and J dropped 9; count of bases not matched to a gene: 13. The CDR3 sequence: CASSPNQGALGSPLHF. CDR3 DNA sequence: TGTGCCAGCAGTCCCAATCAGGGGGCGCTAGGTTCACCCCTCCACTTT. The full variable domain, rest sourced from reference TRBV7-2 and TRBJ1-6, is GAGVSQSPSNKVTEKGKDVELRCDPISGHTALYWYRQSLGQGLEFLIYFQGNSAPDKSGLPSDRFSAERTGGSVSTLTIQRTQQEDSAVYLCASSPNQGALGSPLHFGNGTRLTVT.

This clonotype came up a few times. The chain uses TRBV3-1 and TRBJ1-2; no firm D call. The germline gives CDR1 LGHDT, CDR2 YNNKEL (reference sequence). Trimming shortened V by 6 bases and J by 2 bases, and 16 bases separated the two germline ends. The CDR3 is 15 amino acids. Written as DNA, the CDR3 is TGTGCCAGCAGTTTGTCAGACCGCCCCAACTATGGCTACACCTTC. Protein: CASSLSDRPNYGYTF.

The chain joins TRBV29-1 to TRBJ2-7; 10 bases fit TRBD1. CDR1 and CDR2 from the germline V gene are SQVTM and ANQGSEA. The J segment lost 4 bases and the V segment lost 5 bases, leaving 8 bases of the junction unmatched. CDR3 length: 14 residues. CDR3 loop: CSVSWGQGPYEQYF. The CDR3 nucleotides are TGCAGCGTTTCTTGGGGACAGGGGCCGTACGAGCAGTACTTC.

The V call is TRBV3-1, the J call TRBJ2-4, with 11 positions matching TRBD2. After removal of 6 bases from V and 7 bases from J, the junction contained 8 bases not matched to a gene. The CDR3 is 15 residues long. The germline CDR1 and CDR2 sequences are LGHDT and YNNKEL (reference sequence). As DNA, the CDR3 is TGTGCCAGCAGTACACTAGCGGGAGAGGCGAACATTCAGTACTTC. Its translation: CASSTLAGEANIQYF.

This clonotype came up a few times. The chain recombines TRBV9 with TRBJ1-2, with TRBD1 identical over 8 bases. Germline values: CDR1 SGDLS, CDR2 YYNGEE. Trimming took 3 bases from V and 7 from J; bases not matched to a gene: 14. The CDR3 runs to 16 residues. CDR3 sequence (DNA): TGTGCCAGCAGCGCTCGGACAGGGAAGCCTATTGGTGGCTACACCTTC. As protein: CASSARTGKPIGGYTF.

This clonotype was seen only a few times. V gene TRBV3-1 combines with J gene TRBJ2-3; D not resolved. The V end was cut by 6 bases, the J end by 0 bases, with 10 bases between. The CDR3 covers 14 residues. Germline lookup yields CDR1 LGHDT and CDR2 YNNKEL (reference sequence). The CDR3: CASRPDGSTDTQYF. In DNA, the CDR3 is TGTGCCAGCAGGCCCGACGGGAGCACAGATACGCAGTATTTT.

This clonotype was seen a handful of times. This chain connects TRBV3-1 to TRBJ2-1; 10 nucleotides line up with TRBD2. The germline gives CDR1 LGHDT, CDR2 YNNKEL (reference sequence). V was pared by 6 bases and J by 7 bases, with 9 bases of the junction left unmatched. The CDR3 contains 15 residues. The CDR3 sequence is CASSPRGTSVNEQFF. In DNA, the CDR3 is TGTGCCAGCAGTCCCCGTGGGACTAGCGTTAATGAGCAGTTCTTC.